These 10 T cell receptor beta chains were sequenced from one sample in a study of cytomegalovirus exposure and HLA in healthy donors. The PCR used 60 Vbeta and 13 Jbeta primers. TCRdb's copy holds only in-frame clones and misses some; the assay was immunoSEQ multiplex PCR. Its clone listing holds under 65,000 clones. Sequenced input: PBMCs. The receptors derive from a woman aged 25 to 45 in good health and CMV-seropositive.

V gene TRBV13 combines with J gene TRBJ2-3, with TRBD2 matching over 13 bases. CDR1 is PRHDT and CDR2 is FYEKMQ in the germline V gene (reference sequence). The CDR3 is 17 residues long. With 5 bases clipped from V and 4 bases from J, the junction kept 9 bases outside the gene matches. As DNA, the CDR3 is TGTGCCAGCAGCCTCCGGACTAGCGGGAGAGCGGCAGATACGCAGTATTTT. This gives the protein CASSLRTSGRAADTQYF. The full variable domain, with the rest looked up from reference TRBV13 and TRBJ2-3, is AAGVIQSPRHLIKEKRETATLKCYPIPRHDTVYWYQQGPGQDPQFLISFYEKMQSDKGSIPDRFSAQQFSDYHSELNMSSLELGDSALYFCASSLRTSGRAADTQYFGPGTRLTVL.

For this clone: The identical CDR3 is also encoded by other nucleotide sequences in the sample. The chain uses TRBV6-1 and TRBJ1-1; TRBD1 might be the D (5 bases). Germline V gene sequence: CDR1 MNHNS, CDR2 SASEGT. The V and J ends lost 5 bases and 2 bases respectively, with 9 bases between them. CDR3 length equals 13 residues. CDR3 DNA: TGTGCCAGCAGTTCCAGGGTTAACACTGAAGCTTTCTTT. As protein: CASSSRVNTEAFF.

The chain recombines TRBV27 with TRBJ1-1; D gene unclear. The CDR3 runs 12 residues. V was clipped by 4 bases and J by 10 bases, with 13 bases between them. From germline, CDR1 is MNHEY and CDR2 SMNVEV (reference sequence). This chain's CDR3 is CASSSGSAVAFF. The CDR3 DNA follows: TGTGCCAGCAGTTCGGGGAGCGCTGTAGCTTTCTTT.

The chain has TRBV28 and TRBJ1-2; D is uncertain. CDR1 is MDHEN, CDR2 SYDVKM, per germline. The ends were cut back, 6 bases at V and 2 bases at J, with 19 bases in the middle. This CDR3 region has 16 residues. The CDR3 here is CASSPPDGRFNYGYTF. The DNA of the CDR3 is TGTGCCAGCAGCCCCCCGGACGGGAGGTTCAACTATGGCTACACCTTC.

The chain joins TRBV5-1 to TRBJ1-1; 8 bases line up with TRBD1. The CDR3 is made up of 15 amino acids. Germline CDR1 and CDR2: SGHRS and YFSETQ. V was pared by 1 base and J by 1 base, with 3 bases of the junction left unmatched. DNA of the CDR3: TGCGCCAGCAGCTTGACCGGGACAGGGAACACTGAAGCTTTCTTT. Translated, it gives CASSLTGTGNTEAFF.

The V gene is TRBV11-3, the J gene TRBJ1-5; D is perhaps TRBD1 (5 bases). Trimming cost V 5 bases and J 5 bases, with 16 bases left between them. This CDR3 has 15 residues. CDR1 and CDR2 from the germline V gene are SGHNT and YENEEA. The CDR3 here is CASSHRWGKDQPQHF. Written as DNA, the CDR3 is TGTGCCAGCAGCCACCGATGGGGCAAGGATCAGCCCCAGCATTTT.

As regards this clone: An end of the junction does not agree with germline; a read error may underlie this. The chain combines TRBV7-7 with TRBJ1-5; D ambiguous. Germline CDR1 reads SSHAT; CDR2 reads FNYEAQ (reference sequence). This CDR3 region has 15 residues. The chain's CDR3 is CASSLERVSNQPQHF. As DNA, the CDR3 is TGTGCTAGCAGCTTAGAACGGGTTAGCAATCAGCCCCAGCATTTT.

The rearrangement links TRBV18 to TRBJ2-7, with D possibly TRBD1 on 5 matching bases. From germline, CDR1 is KGHSH and CDR2 LQKENI. This CDR3 has 14 residues. V gave up 0 bases and J gave up 6 bases, with 12 bases separating them. CDR3 residues: CASSPPQGAGEQYF. The CDR3 nucleotides read TGTGCCAGCTCACCACCTCAGGGCGCTGGCGAGCAGTACTTC. The entire variable domain, with the rest obtained from reference TRBV18 and TRBJ2-7, is as follows: NAGVMQNPRHLVRRRGQEARLRCSPMKGHSHVYWYRQLPEEGLKFMVYLQKENIIDESGMPKERFSAEFPKEGPSILRIQQVVRGDSAAYFCASSPPQGAGEQYFGPGTRLTVT.

The V call is TRBV30, the J call TRBJ2-5, with D unresolved. CDR3 length: 12 amino acids. Germline CDR1 is GTSNPN and CDR2 is SVGIG (reference sequence). Trimming took off 0 bases at V and 0 bases at J, with 2 bases between the two ends. Here the CDR3 reads CAWSVNQETQYF. CDR3 bases: TGTGCCTGGAGTGTTAACCAAGAGACCCAGTACTTC. The full variable domain, its missing parts supplied by reference TRBV30 and TRBJ2-5, is SQTIHQWPATLVQPVGSPLSLECTVEGTSNPNLYWYRQAAGRGLQLLFYSVGIGQISSEVPQNLSASRPQDRQFILSSKKLLLSDSGFYLCAWSVNQETQYFGPGTRLLVL.

V and J are TRBV11-2 and TRBJ1-2; no firm D call. The CDR3 extends over 13 amino acids. Germline V gene sequence: CDR1 SGHAT, CDR2 FQNNGV. Trimming removed 5 bases at V and 5 bases at J, with 12 bases between. The CDR3 loop reads CASSQTGWYGYTF. CDR3 nucleotide sequence: TGTGCCAGCAGCCAGACGGGGTGGTATGGCTACACCTTC.